This passage covers 2 T cell receptor beta chains from one sample sequenced in a study of shared clonotypes between healthy human individuals. Sequencing was performed with immunoSEQ multiplex PCR; in TCRdb, only in-frame clones are kept and a portion is missing. The sample yields some 1 million clones, 65% to 80% seen once. The sequencing sample was made of memory CD4+ T cells sorted from blood. Indicated subset: CD45RA-negative fraction. These receptors came from a man younger than 35 in good health.

This clone was detected only a few times. This rearrangement joins TRBV7-2 to TRBJ2-3; D remains ambiguous. Germline lookup yields CDR1 SGHTA and CDR2 FQGNSA. CDR3 size: 15 residues. The V gene lost 5 bases and the J gene lost 2 bases, with 14 bases spanning the gap. The CDR3 sequence is CASSPGGANTDTQYF. CDR3 in DNA: TGTGCCAGCAGCCCGGGTGGAGCCAACACAGATACGCAGTATTTT.

This chain uses TRBV6-6 with TRBJ2-1; 7 positions match TRBD2. Germline V gene sequence: CDR1 MNHNY, CDR2 SVGAGI (reference sequence). Unmatched junction bases numbered 3, after V lost 8 bases and J lost 8 bases. The CDR3 covers 11 residues. CDR3 sequence (DNA): TGTGCCAGCCGACTAGCCGATGAGCAGTTCTTC. As protein: CASRLADEQFF.